This is a list of T cell receptor beta chains from one sample in a study of monozygotic twins with inflammatory bowel disease. TCRdb derives one entry per CDR3 protein from the 5' RACE reads, leaving out DNA. Its clone listing holds about 43,000 distinct CDR3 sequences. The source material was blood. The receptors derive from a human donor with ulcerative colitis or Crohn's disease, or a healthy co-twin of an affected twin (not recorded which). Both conserved end residues are part of each CDR3.

v_gene	j_gene	CDR3aa
TRBV5-1	TRBJ1-1	CASSRGRTTEAFF
TRBV7-2	TRBJ1-1	CASSSGQGTTEAFF
TRBV20-1	TRBJ2-1	CSALKGAGLYNEQFF
TRBV2	TRBJ1-1	CASKEGVAYTEAFF
TRBV4-1	TRBJ1-1	CASSQRTANTEAFF
TRBV10-1	TRBJ2-3	CASSRRRGSTDTQYF
TRBV9	TRBJ2-3	CASSLGASGSNTQYF
TRBV28	TRBJ2-7	CASSSTVYEQYF
TRBV11-2	TRBJ2-2	CASSLKGSGELFF
TRBV7-6	TRBJ1-3	CASSREGTIYF
TRBV5-1	TRBJ1-2	CASSSRGGYGYTF
TRBV5-1	TRBJ1-1	CASSLAQAQGNTEAFF
TRBV4-2	TRBJ2-5	CASSQVDEKTQYF